Below are 25 T cell receptor beta chains sequenced from a single sample in a study of blood T cell repertoires in COVID-19. Clones were read by immunoSEQ multiplex PCR, and TCRdb kept only the in-frame ones, dropping some. The profile shows about 220,000 clones, about four fifths of them singletons. Sequenced input: PBMCs or T cells enriched from blood (not recorded which). The receptors originated from a woman between 35 and 50 years old who had recovered from COVID-19.

The chain is built from TRBV9 and TRBJ1-6; the D gene is possibly TRBD1 (5 bases). The CDR3 extends over 15 amino acids. Germline V CDR1 and CDR2: SGDLS, YYNGEE. V lost 0 bases and J lost 9, with 13 bases in between. The CDR3 bases are TGTGCCAGCAGCGTAGCTGGGGGGGTTGGTTCACCCCTCCACTTT. This gives the protein CASSVAGGVGSPLHF.

This clone was counted a few times. V usage is TRBV19 and J usage is TRBJ1-2; weak D call: TRBD1 (6 bases). Germline V CDR1 and CDR2: LNHDA, SQIVND (reference sequence). CDR3 length equals 13 residues. Trimming took off 6 bases at V and 4 bases at J, with 12 bases between the two ends. The CDR3 nucleotides read TGTGCCAGTAGAAAGGGGGGGACCTATGGCTACACCTTC. This encodes CASRKGGTYGYTF.

This clone was detected only a few times. J is TRBJ2-1 and V is TRBV7-3, with D maybe TRBD1 (6 bases). V was cut by 5 bases and J by 9 bases, with 14 bases left in between. The CDR3 loop spans 13 amino acids. Germline CDR1 reads SGHTA; CDR2 reads FQGTGA. The CDR3 here is CASSAQGWGEQFF. DNA for the CDR3: TGTGCCAGCAGCGCACAGGGCTGGGGTGAGCAGTTCTTC.

The chain joins TRBV24-1 to TRBJ1-1; D is ambiguous. The CDR3 consists of 13 residues. Germline lookup yields CDR1 KGHDR and CDR2 SFDVKD. Trimming shortened V by 3 bases and J by 1 base, and 5 bases separated the two germline ends. The CDR3 bases are TGTGCCACCAGTGATCGGGGGAACACTGAAGCTTTCTTT. Protein sequence: CATSDRGNTEAFF.

J is TRBJ2-3 and V is TRBV7-2; 7 bases fit TRBD2. The CDR3 totals 15 residues. CDR1 is SGHTA, CDR2 FQGNSA, per germline. J was trimmed by 2 bases and V by 3 bases; bases with no gene match: 5. The CDR3 DNA follows: TGTGCCAGCAGCTTGGGAGGGAGGCCCACAGATACGCAGTATTTT. Its translation: CASSLGGRPTDTQYF.

The rearrangement links TRBV5-5 to TRBJ1-1, with D perhaps TRBD1 (5 bases). Trimming stripped 1 base from V and 4 bases from J, with 14 bases between. From germline, CDR1 is SGHKS and CDR2 YYEKEE (reference sequence). The CDR3 has 15 amino acids. The CDR3 sequence is CASSLFGRAGTEAFF. The CDR3 bases are TGTGCCAGCAGCTTGTTTGGCAGGGCCGGCACTGAAGCTTTCTTT.

The CDR3: CASSPSGSSGTYEQFF. CDR3 nucleotides: TGTGCCAGCAGCCCAAGTGGTTCTAGCGGGACATATGAGCAGTTCTTC. V gene TRBV9 combines with J gene TRBJ2-1; 9 bases align to TRBD2. Germline CDR1 SGDLS, CDR2 YYNGEE. V lost 4 bases, J lost 8 bases, and 13 bases stayed unmatched. The CDR3 is 16 residues long.

A word on this clone: One junction end disagrees with the germline gene, perhaps due to a read error. This sequence joins TRBV29-1 and TRBJ1-1, with D uncertain. Germline V gene data show CDR1 as SQVTM and CDR2 as ANQGSEA. CDR3 length: 10 amino acids. The CDR3 reads CSVVTTEAFF. As DNA, the CDR3 is TGCAGCGTTGTTACCACTGAGGCTTTCTTT. The complete variable domain, with remaining parts taken from reference TRBV29-1 and TRBJ1-1, reads SAVISQKPSRDICQRGTSLTIQCQVDSQVTMMFWYRQQPGQSLTLIATANQGSEATYESGFVIDKFPISRPNLTFSTLTVSNMSPEDSSIYLCSVVTTEAFFGQGTRLTVV.

V is TRBV6-4 and J is TRBJ1-2, with no clear D. The ends were cut back, 4 bases at V and 8 bases at J, with 8 bases in the middle. The CDR3 length is 11 residues. Germline V gene lookup returns CDR1 MRHNA and CDR2 SNTAGT. The CDR3 is CASSVAVGYTF. The CDR3 region has the DNA TGTGCCAGCAGTGTGGCGGTCGGCTACACCTTC.

The CDR3 spells CASSQTSGRKNEQFF. CDR3 DNA: TGCGCCAGCAGCCAAACTAGCGGGAGAAAGAATGAGCAGTTCTTC. The V and J genes are TRBV4-1 and TRBJ2-1, with 11 bases fitting TRBD2. Germline V CDR1 and CDR2: MGHRA, YSYEKL. The CDR3 length is 15 residues. The V segment lost 2 bases and the J segment 7 bases; nucleotides outside the gene matches: 4.

The chain has TRBV27 and TRBJ1-2, with D possibly matching TRBD1 (6 bases). Germline V CDR1 and CDR2: MNHEY, SMNVEV (reference sequence). The CDR3 sequence is 13 residues long. The germline V and J ends were trimmed by 6 bases and 3 bases, with 11 bases remaining between them. The CDR3 loop reads CASSPQGHYGYTF. CDR3 nucleotides: TGTGCCAGCAGCCCACAGGGCCACTATGGCTACACCTTC.

The rearrangement joins TRBV6-6 to TRBJ2-7; 10 positions match TRBD2. From germline, CDR1 is MNHNY and CDR2 SVGAGI (reference sequence). J was trimmed by 4 bases and V by 5 bases; bases with no gene match: 14. The CDR3 extends over 17 amino acids. The CDR3 DNA sequence: TGTGCCAGCAGTCAGAGAGGACTAGCGGCCCTTTTTTACGAGCAGTACTTC. Translation: CASSQRGLAALFYEQYF.

The chain carries TRBV7-2 and TRBJ2-2; 12 positions match TRBD1. The CDR3 totals 17 residues. V shed 4 bases and J 7 bases; nucleotides not matched to a gene: 10. Germline CDR1 SGHTA, CDR2 FQGNSA. In DNA, the CDR3 is TGTGCCAGCAGCTCATCCGGGACAGGGGGCGCTGGCGGGGAGCTGTTTTTT. Its translation: CASSSSGTGGAGGELFF.

V usage is TRBV7-9 and J usage is TRBJ1-2; 8 positions match TRBD1. V shed 1 base, J shed 3 bases, and the junction held 1 base outside the gene matches. Germline lookup yields CDR1 SEHNR and CDR2 FQNEAQ (reference sequence). The CDR3 extends over 14 amino acids. The CDR3 sequence is CASSLGTGHYGYTF. The CDR3 DNA sequence: TGTGCCAGCAGCTTAGGGACAGGGCACTATGGCTACACCTTC. The whole variable domain, filled in from reference TRBV7-9 and TRBJ1-2, reads DTGVSQNPRHKITKRGQNVTFRCDPISEHNRLYWYRQTLGQGPEFLTYFQNEAQLEKSRLLSDRFSAERPKGSFSTLEIQRTEQGDSAMYLCASSLGTGHYGYTFGSGTRLTVV.

The chain links TRBV4-2 to TRBJ1-6; 7 bases map to TRBD1. CDR1 and CDR2 (germline): LGHNA, YNFKEQ. The CDR3 spans 15 residues. V gave up 4 bases and J gave up 10 bases; unmatched junction bases: 10. In DNA form, the CDR3 reads TGTGCCAGCAGCCCCGATCGGGACAGTTTCTCACCCCTCCACTTT. Its translation is CASSPDRDSFSPLHF.

V is TRBV20-1 and J is TRBJ1-2; no definite D call. The germline V and J ends were trimmed by 3 bases and 8 bases, with 10 bases remaining between them. Germline CDR1 is DFQATT and CDR2 is SNEGSKA (reference sequence). CDR3 length equals 11 residues. The CDR3 region has the DNA TGCAGTGCTAGTAAGGCCGGGGGCTACACCTTC. Its protein product is CSASKAGGYTF.

J is TRBJ2-6 and V is TRBV5-1, with no clear D. The CDR3 is 15 residues long. The V gene lost 3 bases and the J gene lost 0 bases, with 7 bases spanning the gap. Germline CDR1 and CDR2: SGHRS and YFSETQ. CDR3 coding DNA: TGCGCCAGCAGCTCCGGGTACTCTGGGGCCAACGTCCTGACTTTC. This sequence encodes CASSSGYSGANVLTF.

This rearrangement joins TRBV28 to TRBJ2-3, with D unclear. CDR3 length equals 14 residues. CDR1 is MDHEN and CDR2 is SYDVKM in the germline V gene. The V end lost 2 bases, the J end lost 2 bases, and 8 bases lay between the germline ends. As DNA, the CDR3 is TGTGCCAGCAGTTTAAGAGGTGTCACAGATACGCAGTATTTT. Residues: CASSLRGVTDTQYF.

V is TRBV28 and J is TRBJ1-5; no firm D call. The germline V and J ends were trimmed by 3 bases and 6 bases, with 12 bases remaining between them. This CDR3 is built from 14 residues. Germline CDR1 MDHEN, CDR2 SYDVKM. In DNA, the CDR3 is TGTGCCAGCAGTTTTGACTGGTCGGCTCAGCCCCAGCATTTT. This gives the protein CASSFDWSAQPQHF.

The rearrangement links TRBV28 to TRBJ1-6, with a tentative D call TRBD1 (6 bases). Germline assignment: CDR1 MDHEN and CDR2 SYDVKM. Trimming took off 3 bases at V and 4 bases at J, with 13 bases between the two ends. CDR3 length: 16 residues. The chain's CDR3 is CASSLAGGGYNSPLHF. In DNA, the CDR3 is TGTGCCAGCAGTTTGGCGGGGGGCGGTTATAATTCACCCCTCCACTTT. The complete variable domain, with remaining parts taken from reference TRBV28 and TRBJ1-6, reads DVKVTQSSRYLVKRTGEKVFLECVQDMDHENMFWYRQDPGLGLRLIYFSYDVKMKEKGDIPEGYSVSREKKERFSLILESASTNQTSMYLCASSLAGGGYNSPLHFGNGTRLTVT.

This sequence joins TRBV11-3 and TRBJ1-4; weak D call: TRBD1 (6 bases). From germline, CDR1 is SGHNT and CDR2 YENEEA. The CDR3 is made up of 16 amino acids. Trimming took off 8 bases at V and 8 bases at J, with 24 bases between the two ends. The CDR3 region is CASARRTGGQGEKLFF. CDR3 DNA: TGTGCCAGCGCCCGACGTACGGGGGGGCAGGGGGAAAAACTGTTTTTT. Drawing the rest from reference TRBV11-3 and TRBJ1-4, the complete variable domain is EAGVVQSPRYKIIEKKQPVAFWCNPISGHNTLYWYLQNLGQGPELLIRYENEEAVDDSQLPKDRFSAERLKGVDSTLKIQPAELGDSAVYLCASARRTGGQGEKLFFGSGTQLSVL.

This clone has just one count. J is TRBJ2-7 and V is TRBV11-2; a weak D match, TRBD2 (6 bases). CDR1 is SGHAT and CDR2 is FQNNGV in the germline V gene. The CDR3 sequence is 14 residues long. Trimming removed 1 base from V and 4 bases from J, with 11 bases in between. The CDR3 loop is CASSLAGETYEQYF. The CDR3 bases are TGTGCCAGCAGCTTAGCGGGGGAAACGTACGAGCAGTACTTC.

This chain joins TRBV7-9 and TRBJ1-2, with 7 bases aligning to TRBD1. This CDR3 is built from 14 residues. Germline values: CDR1 SEHNR, CDR2 FQNEAQ (reference sequence). Trimming at V came to 6 bases and at J to 4 bases, leaving 8 bases not matched to a gene. In nucleotides, the CDR3 is TGTGCCAGCAGGCAGGAGGGGGCCCGCTATGGCTACACCTTC. This encodes CASRQEGARYGYTF.

The chain combines TRBV5-4 with TRBJ2-1; 8 nucleotides agree with TRBD1. V lost 4 bases, J lost 6 bases, and 6 bases stayed unmatched. Per germline, CDR1 SGHNT and CDR2 YYREEE (reference sequence). The CDR3 is 14 residues long. The CDR3 reads CASSRQGTGNEQFF. Here the CDR3 DNA reads TGTGCCAGCAGCCGACAGGGGACGGGCAATGAGCAGTTCTTC.

The rearrangement joins TRBV28 to TRBJ2-2, with 10 nucleotides matching TRBD2. V lost 9 bases to trimming and J lost 5 bases; unmatched junction nucleotides: 6. Germline V gives CDR1 MDHEN, CDR2 SYDVKM. The CDR3 is 14 residues long. The CDR3 is CASTAGGPTGELFF. In nucleotides, the CDR3 is TGTGCCAGTACAGCGGGAGGGCCGACCGGGGAGCTGTTTTTT.